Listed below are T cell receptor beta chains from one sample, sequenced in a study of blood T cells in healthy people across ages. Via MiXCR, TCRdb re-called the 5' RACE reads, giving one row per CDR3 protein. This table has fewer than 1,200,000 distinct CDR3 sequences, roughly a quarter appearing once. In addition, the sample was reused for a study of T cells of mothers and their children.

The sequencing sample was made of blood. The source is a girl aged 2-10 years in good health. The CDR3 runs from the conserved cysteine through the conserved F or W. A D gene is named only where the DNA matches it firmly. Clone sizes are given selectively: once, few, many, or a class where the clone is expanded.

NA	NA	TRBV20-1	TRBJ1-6	TGCAGTGCTAGACCAAGGGGGGTGGTGGGGAATTCACCCCTCCACTTT	CSARPRGVVGNSPLHF
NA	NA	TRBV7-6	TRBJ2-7	TGTGCCAGCAGCGCCACTAGTGAGGCCTACGAGCAGTACTTC	CASSATSEAYEQYF
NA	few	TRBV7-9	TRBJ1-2	TGTGCCAGCAGCCGGGAGGGGGAAGCTAACTATGGCTACACCTTC	CASSREGEANYGYTF
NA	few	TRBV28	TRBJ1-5	TGTGCCAGCAGTTTCAGGGCTGTTGGGCCCCAACATTTT	CASSFRAVGPQHF
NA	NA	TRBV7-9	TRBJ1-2	TGTGCCAGCAGCTCAAAAGGGGACGACTATGGCTACACCTTC	CASSSKGDDYGYTF
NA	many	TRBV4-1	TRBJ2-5	TGCGCCAGCAGCCAAGATCTGGAGACCCAGTACTTC	CASSQDLETQYF
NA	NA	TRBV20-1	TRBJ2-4	TGCAGTGCTAGAGAGGCCGCGTTTCAAAGTTTAGCCAAAAACATTCAGTACTTC	CSAREAAFQSLAKNIQYF
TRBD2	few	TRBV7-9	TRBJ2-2	TGTGCCAGCAGCTTAGAGACTAGCGAGAACACCGGGGAGCTGTTTTTT	CASSLETSENTGELFF
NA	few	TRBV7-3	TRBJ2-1	TGTGCCAGCAGCTTAACGTTTGGGTATCTCAATGAGCAGTTCTTC	CASSLTFGYLNEQFF
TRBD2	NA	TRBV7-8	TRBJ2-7	TGTGCCAGCAGCCCCGCGGGAGAGGTCTACGAGCAGTACTTC	CASSPAGEVYEQYF
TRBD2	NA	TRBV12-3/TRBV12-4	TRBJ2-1	TGTGCCAGCAGGAACGGTGGGGGGACTAGCGAAAACAATGAGCAGTTCTTC	CASRNGGGTSENNEQFF
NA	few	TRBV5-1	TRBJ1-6	TGCGCCAGCAGCTTGGAGGGCACGGAAATTTCACCCCTCCACTTT	CASSLEGTEISPLHF
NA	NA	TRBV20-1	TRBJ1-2	TGCAGTGCTAGTAGCGGTGGCTACACCTTC	CSASSGGYTF
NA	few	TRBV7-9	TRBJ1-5	TGTGCCAGCAGCTTAGGGGAAGTCGTCCGGCCCCAGCATTTT	CASSLGEVVRPQHF
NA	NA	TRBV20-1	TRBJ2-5	TGCAGTGCTACGAGCCCTAGGTACCCGTCCGGGGGCCAGTACTTC	CSATSPRYPSGGQYF
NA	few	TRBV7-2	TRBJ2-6	TGTGCCAGCAGCTTAGAGGGCTTCTCTGGGGCCAACGTCCTGACTTTC	CASSLEGFSGANVLTF
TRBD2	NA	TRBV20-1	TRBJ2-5	TGCAGTGCTAACATGGGGACGACTAGCGAAGAGACCCAGTACTTC	CSANMGTTSEETQYF
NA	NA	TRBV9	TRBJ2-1	TGTGCCAGCAGCGTAGTCAGTGATGACAATGAGCAGTTCTTC	CASSVVSDDNEQFF
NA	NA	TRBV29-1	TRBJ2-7	TGCAGCGCCCGGGACATCTACGAGCAGTACTTC	CSARDIYEQYF
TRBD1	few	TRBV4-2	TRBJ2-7	TGTGCCAGCAGCCAAGCGGGGACAGGGGTCTACGAGCAGTACTTC	CASSQAGTGVYEQYF
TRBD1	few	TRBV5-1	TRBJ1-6	TGCGCCAGCACCACAGGGGTCGGTAATTCACCCCTCCACTTT	CASTTGVGNSPLHF
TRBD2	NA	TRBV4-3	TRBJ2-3	TGCGCCAGCAGCCAAGATTACCAGCGGGGAGATACGCAGTATTTT	CASSQDYQRGDTQYF
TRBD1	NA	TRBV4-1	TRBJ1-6	TGCGCCAGCAGCCAAGACAGGGGGGATCGGTCTCCCCTCCACTTT	CASSQDRGDRSPLHF
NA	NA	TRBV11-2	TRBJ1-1	TGTGCCAGCAGCTGGGGGGCGGTGAACACTGAAGCTTTCTTT	CASSWGAVNTEAFF
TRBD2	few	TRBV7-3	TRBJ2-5	TGTGCCAGCAGCTTAAGCGGGAGTAGTTGGGAGACCCAGTACTTC	CASSLSGSSWETQYF
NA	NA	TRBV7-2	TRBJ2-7	TGTGCCAGCAGCTTAAGGGAAGAAACCTACGAGCAGTACTTC	CASSLREETYEQYF
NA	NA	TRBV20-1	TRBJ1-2	TGCAGTGCTAGAAGCGGGGGCAAGGCTAACTATGGCTACACCTTC	CSARSGGKANYGYTF
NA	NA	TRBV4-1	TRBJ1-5	TGCGCCAGCAGCCAACTGATCGGGGTAGTCCAACAGCCCCAGCATTTT	CASSQLIGVVQQPQHF
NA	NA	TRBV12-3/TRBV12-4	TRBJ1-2	TGTGCCAGCACCCGGGACGGCACTTATGGCTACACCTTC	CASTRDGTYGYTF
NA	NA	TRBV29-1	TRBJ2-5	TGCAGCGTTTTCGAGGTGGAGACCCAGTACTTC	CSVFEVETQYF
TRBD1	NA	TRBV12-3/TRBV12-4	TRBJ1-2	TGTGCCAGCAGCACCACACAGGGGGCAGAGGGCTACACCTTC	CASSTTQGAEGYTF
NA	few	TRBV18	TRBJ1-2	TGTGCCAGCTCACCGGATAGGGCTAACTATGGCTACACCTTC	CASSPDRANYGYTF
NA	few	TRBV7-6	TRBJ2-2	TGTGCCAGCAGCTTAGTACCGGCCGGACAGCAACTCACCGGGGAGCTGTTTTTT	CASSLVPAGQQLTGELFF
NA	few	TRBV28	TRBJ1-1	TGTGCCAGCAGTTTTTTAGGTGGTCCAAGGGCCACTGAAGCTTTCTTT	CASSFLGGPRATEAFF
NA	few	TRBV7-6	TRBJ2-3	TGTGCCAGCAGCTTAGGGCCTACTAGCACAGATACGCAGTATTTT	CASSLGPTSTDTQYF
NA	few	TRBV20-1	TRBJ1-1	TGCAGTGCTAGAGATCGGGAAGACACCGAAGCTTTCTTT	CSARDREDTEAFF
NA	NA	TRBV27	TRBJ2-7	TGTGCCAGCAGTCCTCTCGCACGGAGAGCAAGTCCCTACGAGCAGTACTTC	CASSPLARRASPYEQYF